This TCR beta chain was captured by sequencing in a study of T cell clones after liver transplantation. Study-level background: A pre-transplant mixed lymphocyte reaction with TCRbeta sequencing defined graft-donor-reactive clones followed in post-transplant blood. Three of the eight recipients were HCV-positive; the rest had non-autoimmune, non-viral transplant indications.

Study results and limitations: Graft donor-reactive T cells possibly entered the graft instead of undergoing deletion. A significant post-transplant drop in circulating graft-donor-reactive CD4 TCRbeta sequences occurred in most of the 8 subjects.

This CDR3 has 13 residues. The J segment lost 6 bases and the V segment lost 0 bases, leaving 1 base of the junction unmatched. The germline gives CDR1 SGHRS, CDR2 YFSETQ. The data were produced by immunoSEQ multiplex PCR, yet TCRdb's version contains in-frame clones alone and is incomplete. The table shows over 60,000 clones, with roughly 80% occurring only once. This clone has only one observation. The antigen is undetermined. The chain uses TRBV5-1 and TRBJ2-7, with TRBD1 matching over 9 bases. The sequencing used CD4+ T cells from blood, collected before liver transplant. The TCR originated in a human donor who received a liver transplant. In DNA, the CDR3 is TGCGCCAGCAGCTTGGGACAGGGGGGCGAGCAGTACTTC. This sequence encodes CASSLGQGGEQYF.